The sequence of this T cell receptor beta chain was determined in a study of radiotherapy plus CTLA-4 blockade in lung cancer (dated by TCRdb to 2016 to 2018). About the investigation overall: Among the enrolled patients, about 20% had an objective response, and around 31% reached disease control. Here is what the overall study found, with its caveats: The strongest predictors of response were reported to be early dynamic shifts in blood T cell clones along with a rise in serum interferon-beta following radiation. After treatment with radiotherapy and ipilimumab, TCR clones that originated in tumors expanded in peripheral blood.

The method behind the library was the immunoSEQ multiplex PCR assay. As stored in TCRdb, this immuneACCESS dataset retains in-frame rearrangements with V and J assigned. A fraction of the clones does not appear; measured against another copy, unresolved V genes explain less than half of the discrepancy, and the remainder lacks a known reason. The sample table lists about 97,000 clones, approximately 74% of them with a count of one. The top ten clonotypes cover approximately 3% of the sample. Focal radiation therapy combined with CTLA-4 blockade (ipilimumab) was tested in patients with chemo-refractory metastatic non-small-cell lung cancer. A remark on this clone: What this receptor recognizes is not known. Per-base qualities were not stored, and no clone one base away is much larger.

The receptor was isolated from a human donor with non-small cell lung cancer who had a partial response to radiotherapy plus ipilimumab. Some clones in this sample may be carry-over from other donors' samples. The sample here was peripheral blood, taken from a patient treated with radiotherapy plus ipilimumab.

The DNA is TGTGCCAGCAGCTTAAGGACTAGCGGCGGGTACGAGCAGTACTTC. It translates to CASSLRTSGGYEQYF. Recombination connected TRBV5-6 to TRBJ2-7, and 10 junction bases match TRBD2. Per the germline V gene, SGHDT is the CDR1 and YYEEEE is the CDR2. Taken from cysteine to phenylalanine, the CDR3 has 15 residues. This entry keeps only the CDR3 DNA: 45 bases, framed from base 1. At the junction V is shortened by 2 bases and J by 4 bases; bases outside the gene matches: 6. The CDR3 plus the reference TRBV5-6 and TRBJ2-7 genes for the other parts give the full variable domain: DAGVTQSPTHLIKTRGQQVTLRCSPKSGHDTVSWYQQALGQGPQFIFQYYEEEERQRGNFPDRFSGHQFPNYSSELNVNALLLGDSALYLCASSLRTSGGYEQYFGPGTRLTVT.